The 10 T cell receptor beta chains below all came from one sample that was sequenced in a study of identical twins. TCRdb passed the 5' RACE reads through MiXCR, listing each CDR3 protein once. Of 500,000 or so distinct CDR3 sequences listed, roughly 21% are singletons. This sample also appeared in a second study, on T cells expressing NK-cell markers.

The source material was CD4+ T cells sorted from blood. Receptors originate from a woman in her late teens or twenties in good health.

The chain carries TRBV20-1 and TRBJ1-1; D unresolved. The CDR3 contains 11 residues. CDR1 and CDR2 from the germline V gene are DFQATT and SNEGSKA (reference sequence). Trimming stripped 0 bases from V and 7 bases from J, with 6 bases between. DNA for the CDR3: TGCAGTGCTAGAGACCGCTTTGAAGCTTTCTTT. It translates to CSARDRFEAFF.

The chain uses TRBV20-1 and TRBJ1-4; D uncertain. The CDR3 sequence is 14 residues long. Germline V lookup: CDR1 DFQATT, CDR2 SNEGSKA (reference sequence). V shed 1 base and J shed 4 bases, with 10 bases lying between them. The CDR3 loop reads CSARGFAINEKLFF. DNA of the CDR3: TGCAGTGCTAGAGGTTTTGCCATTAATGAAAAACTGTTTTTT.

V usage is TRBV2 and J usage is TRBJ2-3; D gene ambiguous. Germline loops: CDR1 SNHLY, CDR2 FYNNEI. The CDR3 spans 14 residues. The V end was cut by 7 bases, the J end by 1 base, with 12 bases between. CDR3 amino acids: CASMKGSRTDTQYF. The CDR3 coding sequence is TGTGCCAGCATGAAGGGTAGCCGCACAGATACGCAGTATTTT.

V and J are TRBV20-1 and TRBJ2-1, with 8 bases identical to TRBD2. This CDR3 region has 14 residues. The germline V gene encodes CDR1 DFQATT and CDR2 SNEGSKA (reference sequence). V dropped 5 bases and J dropped 1; count of bases not matched to a gene: 4. Written as DNA, the CDR3 is TGCAGTGCTTCTACTAGCGGTTCCTACAATGAGCAGTTCTTC. It is translated as CSASTSGSYNEQFF.

The chain couples TRBV20-1 to TRBJ2-1; TRBD2 matches at 8 bases. Germline assignment: CDR1 DFQATT and CDR2 SNEGSKA (reference sequence). CDR3 size: 13 residues. V shed 5 bases and J 9 bases; nucleotides not matched to a gene: 9. CDR3 bases: TGCAGTGCTCGGACGGACCGGGGGGGTGAGCAGTTCTTC. It encodes CSARTDRGGEQFF.

This clonotype occurred a few times. J is TRBJ1-1 and V is TRBV29-1; D ambiguous. Trimming stripped 6 bases from V and 8 bases from J, with 10 bases between. Looked up from germline, CDR1 is SQVTM and CDR2 is ANQGSEA. This CDR3 has 10 residues. The CDR3 DNA reads as TGCAGCGTGACGGGCCGGGAAGCTTTCTTT. Its protein product is CSVTGREAFF.

Points on this clonotype: A much more abundant neighbour one base away suggests this may be a read error. This chain connects TRBV6-2 or TRBV6-3 to TRBJ2-1, with D possibly being TRBD1 (6 bases). V was trimmed by 6 bases and J by 0 bases, leaving 6 bases between them. CDR3 length: 13 residues. Germline assignment: CDR1 MNHEY and CDR2 SVGEGT. Here the CDR3 reads CASRDSSYNEQFF. For the CDR3, the DNA is TGTGCCAGCAGGGACAGCTCCTACAATGAGCAGTTCTTC.

The V gene is TRBV4-1, the J gene TRBJ2-7; D may be TRBD1 (7 bases). The CDR3 length is 15 residues. Trimming cost V 4 bases and J 3 bases, with 16 bases left between them. Germline V gene data show CDR1 as MGHRA and CDR2 as YSYEKL. CDR3: CASSRGTASLYEQYF. CDR3 DNA sequence: TGCGCCAGCAGCCGCGGGACAGCCAGCCTCTACGAGCAGTACTTC.

This clonotype has only a few counts. V and J are TRBV9 and TRBJ2-3, with D possibly being TRBD1 or TRBD2 (7 bases each). From germline, CDR1 is SGDLS and CDR2 YYNGEE. The ends were cut back, 3 bases at V and 7 bases at J, with 12 bases in the middle. This CDR3 has 13 amino acids. The CDR3 nucleotides read TGTGCCAGCAGCGCTCAGGGGGGGAATACGCAGTATTTT. As protein: CASSAQGGNTQYF.

This CDR3 is CASSLLASGETQYF. CDR3 bases: TGTGCCAGCAGTTTATTGGCTAGCGGAGAGACCCAGTACTTC. The chain links TRBV27 to TRBJ2-5; 7 bases line up with TRBD2. CDR1 MNHEY and CDR2 SMNVEV come from the germline V gene (reference sequence). Trimming removed 1 base from V and 4 bases from J; junction bases left unmatched: 3. CDR3 length: 14 amino acids.